Below, 30 T cell receptor beta chains from the same sample are listed, as sequenced in a study of response to subunit inactivated influenza vaccine. TCRdb recomputed calls from the RT-PCR reads with MiXCR, one row per CDR3 protein. The sample holds 540,000 or so distinct CDR3 sequences, 10% to 15% seen once. The specimen was PBMCs from blood, collected about 40 days after vaccination. All receptors derive from a middle-aged man who received an inactivated influenza vaccine.

This chain links TRBV28 with TRBJ2-1; TRBD2 agrees at 11 bases. The CDR3 is 15 residues long. After removal of 6 bases from V and 8 bases from J, the junction contained 9 bases not matched to a gene. CDR1 and CDR2 (germline): MDHEN, SYDVKM. DNA for the CDR3: TGTGCCAGCAGGGGGACTAGCGGCCCCCCCTATGAGCAGTTCTTC. It is translated as CASRGTSGPPYEQFF. Variable domain in full (rest from reference TRBV28 and TRBJ2-1): DVKVTQSSRYLVKRTGEKVFLECVQDMDHENMFWYRQDPGLGLRLIYFSYDVKMKEKGDIPEGYSVSREKKERFSLILESASTNQTSMYLCASRGTSGPPYEQFFGPGTRLTVL.

The rearrangement uses TRBV5-6 and TRBJ2-7, with D possibly TRBD1 on 5 matching bases. The CDR3 is 15 amino acids. V was pared by 1 base and J by 3 bases, with 14 bases between. The germline V gene has CDR1 SGHDT and CDR2 YYEEEE. CDR3 residues: CASSLSQATYYEQYF. The DNA for the CDR3 is TGTGCCAGCAGCTTGTCACAGGCGACGTACTACGAGCAGTACTTC.

The V gene is TRBV28, the J gene TRBJ1-5; D is perhaps TRBD1 (6 bases). The CDR3 runs to 14 residues. The germline CDR1 and CDR2 sequences are MDHEN and SYDVKM. Trimming left V 10 bases short and J 2 bases short, with 15 bases between. CDR3 loop: CATLLGAGNQPQHF. The DNA of the CDR3 is TGTGCCACCCTACTGGGGGCGGGCAATCAGCCCCAGCATTTT. Full variable domain (remainder filled in from reference TRBV28 and TRBJ1-5): DVKVTQSSRYLVKRTGEKVFLECVQDMDHENMFWYRQDPGLGLRLIYFSYDVKMKEKGDIPEGYSVSREKKERFSLILESASTNQTSMYLCATLLGAGNQPQHFGDGTRLSIL.

This clonotype was counted once. V and J are TRBV7-2 and TRBJ1-6; 10 bases map to TRBD1. Trimming took 5 bases from V and 10 from J; bases not matched to a gene: 5. CDR3 size: 14 residues. Germline V gene data show CDR1 as SGHTA and CDR2 as FQGNSA. CDR3 sequence (DNA): TGTGCCAGCAGCAAGGGACAGGGGCGGTCACCCCTCCACTTT. Its protein product is CASSKGQGRSPLHF.

This chain joins TRBV6-1 and TRBJ2-2, with 10 bases identical to TRBD1. There are 15 residues in the CDR3. Unmatched junction bases numbered 6, after V lost 4 bases and J lost 7 bases. CDR1 is MNHNS, CDR2 SASEGT, per germline. CDR3 sequence: CASSAPGQGNGELFF. Here the CDR3 DNA reads TGTGCCAGCAGTGCCCCGGGACAGGGGAACGGGGAGCTGTTTTTT.

The rearrangement links TRBV10-3 to TRBJ1-2; D might be TRBD1 (6 bases). The CDR3 is made up of 12 amino acids. V gave up 4 bases and J gave up 11 bases, with 14 bases separating them. Germline V gene lookup returns CDR1 ENHRY and CDR2 SYGVKD. Here the CDR3 reads CAISADRLEYTF. In DNA, the CDR3 is TGTGCCATCAGTGCCGACAGGTTGGAGTACACCTTC.

The CDR3 DNA sequence: TGCGCCAGCAGCCAAGGATCCGGGACAAAGCTTGATCAGCCCCAGCATTTT. As protein: CASSQGSGTKLDQPQHF. The genes are TRBV4-1 and TRBJ1-5; possibly TRBD1 for D (6 bases). Germline V gives CDR1 MGHRA, CDR2 YSYEKL. The CDR3 has 17 residues. V lost 1 base, J lost 5 bases, and 18 bases lay in between.

J is TRBJ2-5 and V is TRBV29-1, with unresolved D. The V end lost 3 bases, the J end lost 1 base, and 6 bases lay between the germline ends. CDR1 is SQVTM and CDR2 is ANQGSEA in the germline V gene. The CDR3 consists of 12 residues. CDR3 sequence: CSVDRIQETQYF. The CDR3, as DNA: TGCAGCGTTGACAGAATCCAAGAGACCCAGTACTTC.

The chain has TRBV20-1 and TRBJ2-7, with D possibly TRBD2 on 6 matching bases. CDR3 length: 13 amino acids. V lost 2 bases and J lost 0, with 8 bases in between. CDR1 is DFQATT, CDR2 SNEGSKA, per germline (reference sequence). The CDR3 DNA reads as TGCAGTGCTAGACGGGGGAGCTCCTACGAGCAGTACTTC. Protein product: CSARRGSSYEQYF.

This clonotype was counted ten times or more. CDR3 loop: CASSYRPGQGGQTQYF. Written as DNA, the CDR3 is TGTGCCAGCAGTTATCGCCCGGGACAGGGAGGCCAGACCCAGTACTTC. The rearrangement links TRBV6-5 to TRBJ2-5, with 9 bases lining up with TRBD1. Trimming cost V 3 bases and J 6 bases; bases outside gene matches: 11. This CDR3 has 16 amino acids. Germline lookup yields CDR1 MNHEY and CDR2 SVGAGI.

This clonotype has a handful of counts. The chain links TRBV20-1 to TRBJ2-6; D is undetermined. The CDR3 covers 13 residues. The V end was cut by 3 bases, the J end by 0 bases, with 3 bases between. Germline CDR1 and CDR2: DFQATT and SNEGSKA (reference sequence). The CDR3 sequence: CSASDSGANVLTF. In nucleotides, the CDR3 is TGCAGTGCTAGCGACTCTGGGGCCAACGTCCTGACTTTC.

The rearrangement uses TRBV12-3 or TRBV12-4 and TRBJ1-6, with TRBD1 as a possible D gene (6 bases). V was cut by 4 bases and J by 6 bases, with 10 bases left in between. The CDR3 is made up of 14 amino acids. The DNA of the CDR3 is TGTGCCAGCAGTTACCGACAGGTTAATTCACCCCTCCACTTT. Residues: CASSYRQVNSPLHF.

This clonotype has more than one count but fewer than ten. The V gene is TRBV7-2, the J gene TRBJ2-4; D unclear. Trimming stripped 1 base from V and 8 bases from J, with 9 bases between. CDR1 is SGHTA and CDR2 is FQGNSA in the germline V gene. CDR3 length equals 13 residues. The chain's CDR3 is CASSLVSGDIQYF. The CDR3 bases are TGTGCCAGCAGCTTAGTATCTGGGGACATTCAGTACTTC. The full variable domain, its missing parts supplied by reference TRBV7-2 and TRBJ2-4, is GAGVSQSPSNKVTEKGKDVELRCDPISGHTALYWYRQSLGQGLEFLIYFQGNSAPDKSGLPSDRFSAERTGGSVSTLTIQRTQQEDSAVYLCASSLVSGDIQYFGAGTRLSVL.

This clonotype was detected a few times. V and J are TRBV4-3 and TRBJ1-6; D call uncertain. There are 17 residues in the CDR3. CDR1 is LGHNA and CDR2 is YSLEER in the germline V gene. V gave up 0 bases and J gave up 0 bases, with 9 bases separating them. The DNA of the CDR3 is TGCGCCAGCAGCCAAGATGTGAGGAGCTCCTATAATTCACCCCTCCACTTT. Protein product: CASSQDVRSSYNSPLHF.

This clonotype occurred a few times. The rearrangement links TRBV12-3 or TRBV12-4 to TRBJ1-4; a possible D gene is TRBD1 (5 bases). Trimming took 5 bases from V and 10 from J, leaving 17 bases between them. The length of the CDR3 is 14 residues. The CDR3 nucleotides read TGTGCCAGCAGTCTGGGACCCGAAAGGGGAAAACTGTTTTTT. Residues: CASSLGPERGKLFF.

This chain joins TRBV6-2 or TRBV6-3 and TRBJ2-7, with TRBD1 identical over 9 bases. There are 14 residues in the CDR3. V shed 4 bases and J 1 base; nucleotides not matched to a gene: 2. The V gene's germline CDR1 is MNHEY and CDR2 SVGEGT. The CDR3 bases are TGTGCCAGCAGTTGGACAGGGGCTTCCTACGAGCAGTACTTC. Its translation: CASSWTGASYEQYF.

The V call is TRBV4-3, the J call TRBJ2-3; tentatively, D is TRBD2 (5 bases). The CDR3 runs 14 residues. Germline values: CDR1 LGHNA, CDR2 YSLEER. The germline V and J ends were trimmed by 0 bases and 6 bases, with 10 bases remaining between them. CDR3 DNA sequence: TGCGCCAGCAGCCAAGACCCTGGCGGGGATACGCAGTATTTT. Amino acid sequence: CASSQDPGGDTQYF.

The V call is TRBV6-5, the J call TRBJ2-6; 8 bases match TRBD1. V shed 0 bases and J 3 bases; nucleotides not matched to a gene: 1. The CDR3 extends over 16 amino acids. Germline CDR1 reads MNHEY; CDR2 reads SVGAGI. In nucleotides, the CDR3 is TGTGCCAGCAGTTACTCGACAGGGGTTGGGGCCAACGTCCTGACTTTC. Protein product: CASSYSTGVGANVLTF.

This clonotype was picked up many times. J is TRBJ1-6 and V is TRBV15; D gene ambiguous. CDR1 and CDR2 (germline): LNHNV, YYDKDF (reference sequence). Trimming stripped 1 base from V and 6 bases from J, with 13 bases between. The CDR3 contains 16 residues. DNA for the CDR3: TGTGCCACCAGCAGAGGTCTAGCGACTGCTAATTCACCCCTCCACTTT. Encoded protein: CATSRGLATANSPLHF.

The chain couples TRBV3-1 to TRBJ2-7; no firm D call. Germline V gene data show CDR1 as LGHDT and CDR2 as YNNKEL (reference sequence). Trimming cost V 0 bases and J 4 bases, with 7 bases left between them. The CDR3 is 13 residues long. The DNA of the CDR3 is TGTGCCAGCAGCCAAGACGTCCAATACGAGCAGTACTTC. It yields the protein CASSQDVQYEQYF.

This chain connects TRBV20-1 to TRBJ2-3; 8 nucleotides match TRBD2. This CDR3 contains 15 residues. Trimming at V came to 3 bases and at J to 4 bases, leaving 9 bases not matched to a gene. The germline V gene has CDR1 DFQATT and CDR2 SNEGSKA (reference sequence). The CDR3 here is CSASGPAGAADTQYF. The CDR3 coding sequence is TGCAGTGCTAGTGGGCCAGCGGGAGCGGCAGATACGCAGTATTTT.

This clonotype was counted many times. J is TRBJ2-5 and V is TRBV28, with a weak D call TRBD1 (6 bases). Trimming stripped 5 bases from V and 1 base from J, with 11 bases between. CDR3 size: 14 residues. Germline V CDR1 and CDR2: MDHEN, SYDVKM. CDR3 coding DNA: TGTGCCAGCAGTAACCGGGACACCCAAGAGACCCAGTACTTC. Its translation: CASSNRDTQETQYF.

This clonotype was counted only a few times. DNA of the CDR3: TGCGCCAGTTGGGACGGACCGACGAGCTCTGGGGCCAACGTCCTGACTTTC. This encodes CASWDGPTSSGANVLTF. This chain connects TRBV5-1 to TRBJ2-6; D possibly uses TRBD1 or TRBD2 (5 bases each). CDR3 length equals 17 residues. V dropped 8 bases and J dropped 0 bases, with 18 bases sitting between them. In germline, CDR1 is SGHRS, CDR2 YFSETQ.

The chain has TRBV20-1 and TRBJ2-5; 14 bases are a match to TRBD2. The CDR3 runs 15 residues. J lost 5 bases, V lost 5 bases, and 7 bases had no gene match. Germline values: CDR1 DFQATT, CDR2 SNEGSKA (reference sequence). As DNA, the CDR3 is TGCAGTGCTGGGACTAGCGGGAGAAGACGGGAGACCCAGTACTTC. This translates into CSAGTSGRRRETQYF.

In this sample, this clonotype turned up a few times. The genes are TRBV12-3 or TRBV12-4 and TRBJ2-7; 12 nucleotides align to TRBD2. After removal of 6 bases from V and 1 base from J, the junction contained 4 bases not matched to a gene. The CDR3 loop spans 15 amino acids. The CDR3 spells CASRDTSGRSYEQYF. CDR3 sequence (DNA): TGTGCCAGCAGAGATACTAGCGGGAGGTCCTACGAGCAGTACTTC.

The table lists this clonotype with many counts. The gene calls are TRBV4-2 and TRBJ2-1; TRBD2 aligns across 7 bases. Trimming cost V 3 bases and J 5 bases; bases outside gene matches: 13. The CDR3 covers 17 residues. Germline V gives CDR1 LGHNA, CDR2 YNFKEQ. As DNA, the CDR3 is TGTGCCAGCAGCCAGGAGGGTCCTAGCGGAGGGAACAATGAGCAGTTCTTC. Translated: CASSQEGPSGGNNEQFF.

In this sample, this clonotype turned up once. The V and J genes are TRBV10-3 and TRBJ2-5; the D gene is possibly TRBD1 (5 bases). CDR1 and CDR2 (germline): ENHRY, SYGVKD. CDR3 length: 14 residues. Trimming removed 4 bases at V and 2 bases at J, with 11 bases between. CDR3 amino acids: CAISGWQGQETQYF. The CDR3 nucleotides are TGTGCCATCAGTGGATGGCAGGGACAAGAGACCCAGTACTTC.

The chain carries TRBV11-2 and TRBJ2-7; D not certain. This CDR3 contains 14 residues. V was pared by 5 bases and J by 4 bases, with 15 bases between. CDR1 is SGHAT and CDR2 is FQNNGV in the germline V gene. CDR3 amino acids: CASSVQKGPYEQYF. CDR3 bases: TGTGCCAGCAGCGTCCAGAAGGGCCCATACGAGCAGTACTTC.

This clonotype was observed a few times. The DNA of the CDR3 is TGCAGCGTTGAAGGGCTCCGGGACGGCTCCTACGAGCAGTACTTC. Encoded protein: CSVEGLRDGSYEQYF. The gene calls are TRBV29-1 and TRBJ2-7, with D perhaps given as TRBD1 or TRBD2 (5 bases each). The CDR3 extends over 15 amino acids. Trimming stripped 1 base from V and 0 bases from J, with 13 bases between. Germline loops: CDR1 SQVTM, CDR2 ANQGSEA.

The table lists this clonotype with a few counts. This rearrangement joins TRBV7-9 to TRBJ2-1; possibly TRBD2 for D (5 bases). Per the germline V gene, CDR1 is SEHNR and CDR2 is FQNEAQ (reference sequence). Trimming took 3 bases from V and 2 from J, leaving 8 bases between them. CDR3 size: 14 residues. In DNA, the CDR3 is TGTGCCAGCAGCTTCCGAGGGACCTACAATGAGCAGTTCTTC. Translation gives CASSFRGTYNEQFF.